The rows below give T cell receptor beta chains drawn from one sample of a study of T cell responses to AZD1222 COVID-19 vaccine. The assay was immunoSEQ multiplex PCR, and TCRdb's table has in-frame clones only and misses some. Counted here are over 130,000 clones, 94% occurring once; the ten biggest clones make up around 1.3%. The sequences come from peripheral blood, collected on day 0 of AZD1222 vaccination. Receptors were obtained from an adult in good health. Both conserved end residues are trimmed from each CDR3.

ASSPLGQLSYNEQF	TRBV27	TRBJ2-1
ASSQIGGVTNTEAF	TRBV4-1	TRBJ1-1
AWTRTSGINEQF	TRBV30	TRBJ2-1
ASSLDYGYT	TRBV18	TRBJ1-2
ASSQGGGKSNYGYT	TRBV4-3	TRBJ1-2
ASSPQVSSYNSPLH	TRBV4-1	TRBJ1-6
ASSESGSLAGGYGEQF	TRBV2	TRBJ2-1
ASSMTPTGWYQPQH	TRBV19	TRBJ1-5
ASSKTSGGPSTEAF	TRBV5-1	TRBJ1-1
ASSPLVTATDTQY	TRBV5-1	TRBJ2-3
AWKRLAKNIQY	TRBV30	TRBJ2-4
ASSEALAVLNQPQH	TRBV6-1	TRBJ1-5
ASSIFGSNQPQH	TRBV19	TRBJ1-5
ATDGNTGELF	TRBV19	TRBJ2-2
ASVSADYGYT	TRBV6-5	TRBJ1-2
ASSQIQGDEKLF	TRBV4-1	TRBJ1-4
ASSQGFIGVQGGETQY	TRBV3-1/TRBV3-2	TRBJ2-5
ASSLEGYSGRAKNEQF	TRBV11-2	TRBJ2-1
ASRLGQGVDSPLH	TRBV28	TRBJ1-6
ASSRPPSTDTQY	TRBV6-5	TRBJ2-3
ASSISGTSYSGANVLT	TRBV7-2	TRBJ2-6
ATSRDIRVRTGSYNEQF	TRBV15	TRBJ2-1
ASSLNPGQNYGYT	TRBV5-6	TRBJ1-2
ASSLGRFANQPQH	TRBV19	TRBJ1-5
AISDMRGANGYT	TRBV10-3	TRBJ1-2
ASSSPGGQLAKNIQY	TRBV5-5	TRBJ2-4
ASSPEAGGQETQY	TRBV6-4	TRBJ2-5
ASSNGQVTLLSGNTIY	TRBV5-6	TRBJ1-3
ASSPGGGTDTQY	TRBV5-8	TRBJ2-3
ASHSTQGDQPQH	TRBV2	TRBJ1-5
ASSPDRVQPQH	TRBV6-5	TRBJ1-5
ASSVAGHGYT	TRBV19	TRBJ1-2
ASRRNSPLH	TRBV2	TRBJ1-6
ASSLGRSSYNEQF	TRBV11-3	TRBJ2-1
ASSTWLNEKLF	TRBV19	TRBJ1-4
ASSRRLAGQETQY	TRBV7-6	TRBJ2-5
ASSADGSGGTEAF	TRBV16	TRBJ1-1
ASSQDGDREAF	TRBV4-2	TRBJ1-1
ASSLPVAGTEAF	TRBV7-2	TRBJ1-1
ASSQLELNYGYT	TRBV3-1/TRBV3-2	TRBJ1-2
ASSLTGGPPNEQF	TRBV7-2	TRBJ2-1
ASSLGGLSTDTQY	TRBV5-4	TRBJ2-3
ASCRVGGELF	TRBV12-3/TRBV12-4	TRBJ2-2
AISEGGSSGSADTQY	TRBV10-3	TRBJ2-3
ASSVGIGTNYGYT	TRBV9	TRBJ1-2
ASRGGAQETQY	TRBV2	TRBJ2-5
ASSLFRLAGGYEQF	TRBV7-2	TRBJ2-1
ASSPRLGETQY	TRBV5-1	TRBJ2-5
ASSQGDRGPLWETQY	TRBV4-3	TRBJ2-5
ASSHEGTDTQY	TRBV4-3	TRBJ2-3
AIGGRWNTEAF	TRBV10-3	TRBJ1-1
ASSIAAGTNYGYT	TRBV19	TRBJ1-2
ASSPGTSGGYDTQY	TRBV4-1	TRBJ2-3
ASTLSEPTVNTEAF	TRBV19	TRBJ1-1
ASSQRWCNLGGRGGNEQF	TRBV23-1	TRBJ2-1